This T cell receptor beta chain derives from a study of memory CD4+ T cells and cytomegalovirus serostatus. The CDR3 length is 16 residues. V lost 2 bases, J lost 5 bases, and 11 bases stayed unmatched. The germline V gene encodes CDR1 SEHNR and CDR2 FQNEAQ (reference sequence). The sort gate was single viable CD3+CD4+CD8-CD45RO+ cells for memory CD4+ T cells. In the original analysis: After removing out-of-frame reads, approximately 2.2 million distinct TCRbeta sequences remained. Sequenced by immunoSEQ multiplex PCR; TCRdb stores in-frame clones only, minus some. V, J and clone size are those of that table, while D and trimming were read from the DNA. The sample consists of about 27,000 clones, approximately 80% of them appearing once.

The clonotype was recovered from an adult in good health and CMV-seronegative. The sample taken for sequencing was memory CD4+ T cells from blood. V usage is TRBV7-9 and J usage is TRBJ2-5; 7 nucleotides align to TRBD2. CDR3 protein: CASSLPMGEGMETQYF. The CDR3 nucleotides read TGTGCCAGCAGCTTACCGATGGGGGAGGGGATGGAGACCCAGTACTTC.